Listed below are T cell receptor beta chains from one sample, sequenced in a study of T cell repertoires in cytomegalovirus infection. TCRdb fed the reads into MiXCR, producing one record per CDR3 protein. This sample yields roughly 860,000 distinct CDR3 sequences, of which about 30% are seen a single time; 9.5% to 15% belongs to the top ten. Their antigen targets remain unknown. The source material was cultured CD8+ T cells from PBMCs, sampled from culture after CMV antigen stimulation. The receptors shown here come from a human donor in good health (CMV status not recorded). Some clones in this sample may be carry-over from other donors' samples. The CDR3 runs from the conserved cysteine through the conserved F or W. The D gene is left open where the match is weak. Clone size is shown for a subset of rows, as once, few, many or a class of expanded clone.

j_gene,v_gene,abundance,d_gene,CDR3aa,CDR3nt
TRBJ2-1,TRBV2,NA,TRBD2,CASTLGGGPNEQFF,TGTGCCAGCACTTTGGGGGGGGGACCCAATGAGCAGTTCTTC
TRBJ2-1,TRBV7-9,few,NA,CASSGEGREQFF,TGTGCCAGCAGCGGGGAAGGACGTGAGCAGTTCTTC
TRBJ1-1,TRBV14,NA,TRBD1,CASSQVPGQGVSGTEAFF,TGTGCCAGCAGCCAAGTCCCGGGACAGGGGGTTTCGGGCACTGAAGCTTTCTTT
TRBJ2-3,TRBV2,NA,NA,CASSLLIREALLNTQYF,TGTGCCAGCAGCCTACTCATAAGGGAGGCCCTTCTAAATACGCAGTATTTT
TRBJ2-5,TRBV7-3,NA,TRBD2,CASSPGTSNWETQYF,TGTGCCAGCAGCCCGGGGACTAGCAATTGGGAGACCCAGTACTTC
TRBJ1-6,TRBV27,NA,NA,CASSFGTINSPLHF,TGTGCCAGCAGTTTTGGGACCATTAATTCACCCCTCCACTTT
TRBJ2-1,TRBV28,NA,NA,CASTYPGRRHNEQFF,TGTGCCAGCACCTACCCAGGGCGTAGACACAATGAGCAGTTCTTC
TRBJ2-5,TRBV7-9,NA,NA,CASSPPWGDPQETQYF,TGTGCCAGCAGCCCCCCTTGGGGAGACCCTCAAGAGACCCAGTACTTC
TRBJ2-3,TRBV9,once,TRBD2,CASSVEGRVDTQYF,TGTGCCAGCAGCGTAGAAGGGAGGGTAGATACGCAGTATTTT
TRBJ2-2,TRBV7-3,many,NA,CASSRGGTGELFF,TGTGCCAGCAGCCGTGGGGGTACCGGGGAGCTGTTTTTT
TRBJ2-4,TRBV7-9,NA,NA,CASTPATLAKNIQYF,TGTGCCAGCACCCCGGCGACACTAGCCAAAAACATTCAGTACTTC
TRBJ2-3,TRBV27,NA,TRBD1,CASSSIPGQGGTDTQYF,TGTGCCAGCAGTTCAATCCCCGGACAGGGGGGTACAGATACGCAGTATTTT
TRBJ2-2,TRBV7-9,NA,NA,CAYYWATEGGRANTGELFF,TGTGCCTACTACTGGGCGACGGAGGGGGGCCGGGCGAACACCGGGGAGCTGTTTTTT
TRBJ2-2,TRBV6-1,NA,NA,CASSDLGGFTGELFF,TGTGCCAGCAGCGATCTCGGTGGATTCACCGGGGAGCTGTTTTTT
TRBJ2-2,TRBV20-1,NA,TRBD1,CSARYTPRGPNTGELFF,TGCAGTGCTAGATACACTCCAAGGGGGCCGAACACCGGGGAGCTGTTTTTT
TRBJ2-5,TRBV27,NA,NA,CASSPSFLRGETQYF,TGTGCCAGCAGTCCGTCATTCCTGAGGGGAGAGACCCAGTACTTC
TRBJ2-1,TRBV12-3/TRBV12-4,many,NA,CASSFNSLTNNEQFF,TGTGCCAGCAGTTTCAACAGCTTAACCAACAATGAGCAGTTCTTC
TRBJ1-4,TRBV4-3,few,NA,CASSQDGGKLFF,TGCGCCAGCAGCCAAGATGGAGGAAAACTGTTTTTT
TRBJ2-1,TRBV7-8,few,NA,CASSLSGAHEQFF,TGTGCCAGCAGCTTGTCGGGCGCGCATGAGCAGTTCTTC
TRBJ2-7,TRBV12-3/TRBV12-4,NA,TRBD2,CASSMGGRAYEQYF,TGTGCCAGCTCCATGGGGGGGAGAGCCTACGAGCAGTACTTC
TRBJ2-1,TRBV11-3,NA,NA,CASSPFEGQGNEQFF,TGTGCCAGCAGCCCCTTTGAGGGGCAGGGCAATGAGCAGTTCTTC
TRBJ2-7,TRBV2,NA,NA,CASGGDPSYEQYF,TGTGCCAGCGGTGGGGACCCTTCCTACGAGCAGTACTTC
TRBJ2-3,TRBV4-3,NA,TRBD1,CASSPGAGQGRTDTQYF,TGCGCCAGCAGCCCCGGGGCGGGACAGGGGAGAACAGATACGCAGTATTTT
TRBJ2-3,TRBV6-4,NA,NA,CASSDSGEDTQYF,TGTGCCAGCAGTGACTCGGGGGAAGATACGCAGTATTTT
TRBJ1-2,TRBV5-4,NA,NA,CASSLGGTHGYTF,TGTGCCAGCAGCTTGGGGGGTACCCATGGCTACACCTTC
TRBJ2-5,TRBV6-5,NA,TRBD2,CASSYREGGGSETQYF,TGTGCCAGCAGTTACCGGGAGGGGGGCGGATCGGAGACCCAGTACTTC
TRBJ2-1,TRBV27,many,NA,CASSLQGPYNEQFF,TGTGCCAGCAGCTTGCAGGGACCCTACAATGAGCAGTTCTTC
TRBJ1-2,TRBV27,few,NA,CASSLLSGRNYGYTF,TGTGCCAGCAGTTTACTCTCAGGGAGGAACTATGGCTACACCTTC
TRBJ1-2,TRBV4-1,NA,NA,CASSQVGTSNYGYTF,TGCGCCAGCAGCCAAGTTGGCACCTCTAACTATGGCTACACCTTC
TRBJ1-4,TRBV4-3,NA,NA,CASSQDPALNEKLFF,TGCGCCAGCAGCCAAGACCCAGCGCTTAATGAAAAACTGTTTTTT
TRBJ1-1,TRBV19,few,NA,CASSRGAHMNTEAFF,TGTGCCAGTTCAAGGGGGGCTCACATGAACACTGAAGCTTTCTTT
TRBJ2-7,TRBV7-9,NA,NA,CASSPRELPYEQYF,TGTGCCAGCAGCCCCCGAGAGCTCCCCTACGAGCAGTACTTC
TRBJ2-1,TRBV6-5,many,NA,CASSLTPQGGYYNEQFF,TGTGCCAGCAGTTTAACACCCCAAGGGGGGTACTACAATGAGCAGTTCTTC
TRBJ1-2,TRBV19,NA,NA,CASQGRSYGYTF,TGTGCCAGTCAAGGACGGTCCTATGGCTACACCTTC
TRBJ1-1,TRBV19,NA,NA,CASSIQAGENTEAFF,TGTGCCAGTAGTATCCAGGCAGGGGAGAACACTGAAGCTTTCTTT
TRBJ1-1,TRBV7-2,few,NA,CASSLPPNTEAFF,TGTGCCAGCAGCTTACCCCCAAACACTGAAGCTTTCTTT
TRBJ2-7,TRBV5-8,NA,NA,CASRYMASGFSYEQYF,TGTGCCAGCAGATACATGGCGTCAGGGTTCTCCTACGAGCAGTACTTC
TRBJ2-1,TRBV24-1,NA,NA,CATSNFRGTEQFF,TGTGCCACCAGTAATTTCAGGGGAACCGAGCAGTTCTTC
TRBJ1-1,TRBV18,NA,NA,CASSAEDPSYRADTEAFF,TGTGCCAGCTCAGCTGAGGATCCTTCCTATCGGGCGGACACTGAAGCTTTCTTT
TRBJ2-4,TRBV7-2,NA,NA,CASSPGASGNILYF,TGTGCCAGCAGCCCGGGGGCCTCAGGGAACATTCTGTACTTC
TRBJ2-5,TRBV6-5,few,TRBD2,CASSYSDSGGETQYF,TGTGCCAGCAGTTACTCGGATAGCGGGGGTGAGACCCAGTACTTC
TRBJ2-2,TRBV23-1,few,NA,CARSRGGGRRDANTGELFF,TGCGCCAGATCTCGAGGAGGGGGTAGAAGAGACGCGAACACCGGGGAGCTGTTTTTT
TRBJ2-1,TRBV19,NA,NA,CASSINGGSYNEQFF,TGTGCCAGTAGTATTAACGGGGGCTCCTACAATGAGCAGTTCTTC
TRBJ2-6,TRBV3-1,NA,NA,CASSQESYRVVGANVLTF,TGTGCCAGCAGCCAAGAGAGTTACAGGGTTGTCGGGGCCAACGTCCTGACTTTC
TRBJ2-7,TRBV6-6,NA,TRBD2,CASSTIGLAGGYRSNEQYF,TGTGCCAGCAGCACTATAGGACTAGCGGGGGGGTATCGGTCCAACGAGCAGTACTTC
TRBJ2-3,TRBV6-1,many,TRBD2,CASSEAPLAGGTDTQYF,TGTGCCAGCAGTGAAGCCCCACTAGCGGGGGGCACAGATACGCAGTATTTT
TRBJ2-3,TRBV19,few,NA,CASSIERDPDTQYF,TGTGCCAGTAGTATAGAGAGGGACCCAGATACGCAGTATTTT
TRBJ1-1,TRBV11-2,NA,NA,CASSQVRVLATEAFF,TGCGCCAGCAGCCAAGTTAGGGTGTTGGCCACTGAAGCTTTCTTT
TRBJ1-1,TRBV6-1,NA,TRBD1,CASRDRAGPNTEAFF,TGTGCCAGCAGAGACAGGGCTGGACCGAACACTGAAGCTTTCTTT
TRBJ1-1,TRBV7-9,few,TRBD1,CASSHAGGNTEAFF,TGTGCCAGCAGCCACGCAGGGGGAAACACTGAAGCTTTCTTT
TRBJ2-5,TRBV4-1,few,TRBD2,CASSQAQRGPEYPQETQYF,TGTGCCAGCAGCCAAGCTCAGCGGGGGCCCGAATACCCGCAAGAGACCCAGTACTTC
TRBJ2-1,TRBV12-3/TRBV12-4,NA,TRBD2,CTSSVMEAGGYNEQFF,TGTACCAGCAGCGTTATGGAGGCGGGGGGTTACAATGAGCAGTTCTTC
TRBJ2-2,TRBV7-6,few,TRBD2,CASSPQASGVFNTGELFF,TGTGCCAGCAGCCCACAGGCTAGCGGGGTATTTAACACCGGGGAGCTGTTTTTT
TRBJ2-1,TRBV15,NA,TRBD2,CATSLASGGAWEQFF,TGTGCCACCAGCCTAGCTAGCGGGGGGGCGTGGGAGCAGTTCTTC